This TCR beta chain was profiled in a study of Ad26.COV2.S vaccination and SARS-CoV-2 variants. Measured with immunoSEQ multiplex PCR; TCRdb has only the in-frame clones, and not every one. The table lists fewer than 500,000 clones, roughly nine tenths of them singletons. This clone occurred once. Per germline, CDR1 MNHEY and CDR2 SMNVEV (reference sequence). CDR3 size: 15 residues. V was pared by 6 bases and J by 5 bases, with 5 bases of the junction left unmatched. Noted treatment: approximately 18 received Ad26.COV2.S at low or high dose, single or two shots; about five received placebo; per-sample allocation not given. Sampling happened 63 days after the first vaccine or placebo injection.

The genes are TRBV27 and TRBJ2-3; TRBD2 matches at 13 bases. The material was peripheral blood, obtained in a trial of Ad26.COV2.S vaccine versus placebo. This clonotype originated in a person between 18 and 59 years old who received the Ad26.COV2.S COVID-19 vaccine or a placebo. CDR3 coding DNA: TGTGCCAGCAGACTAGCGGGGGGGCCGGTAGATACGCAGTATTTT. It yields the protein CASRLAGGPVDTQYF.